This entry concerns a single TCR beta chain. Its antigen is unknown. The data were obtained in a study of CD8 T cells in Susac syndrome. From germline, CDR1 is MNHEY and CDR2 SVGAGI. This CDR3 has 13 residues. V lost 6 bases to trimming and J lost 4 bases; unmatched junction nucleotides: 1. Study-wide findings and caveats: It was acknowledged in the study that its TCR sequencing and HLA analysis involved a relatively small number of individuals.

CD8+ and CD4+ T cells from blood underwent TCR beta sequencing. Negative isolation was applied to CD8+ and CD4+ T cells, and FACS enrichment was applied to TEMRA cells. Random-hexamer reverse transcription was applied to roughly 0.5 to 1 ug RNA. It was immunoSEQ multiplex PCR that amplified TCR beta CDR3 across 54 Vbeta and 13 Jbeta. TCRdb recomputed calls from the immunoSEQ multiplex PCR reads with MiXCR, one row per CDR3 protein. Of some 120,000 distinct CDR3 sequences in the sample, about 95% were seen once. The chain has TRBV6-5 and TRBJ2-1; TRBD2 matches at 9 bases. This receptor was identified in a human donor in good health. The sample taken for sequencing was CD4+ T cells from PBMCs. Here the CDR3 reads CASRTSGYNEQFF. DNA of the CDR3: TGTGCCAGCAGGACTAGCGGATACAATGAGCAGTTCTTC.